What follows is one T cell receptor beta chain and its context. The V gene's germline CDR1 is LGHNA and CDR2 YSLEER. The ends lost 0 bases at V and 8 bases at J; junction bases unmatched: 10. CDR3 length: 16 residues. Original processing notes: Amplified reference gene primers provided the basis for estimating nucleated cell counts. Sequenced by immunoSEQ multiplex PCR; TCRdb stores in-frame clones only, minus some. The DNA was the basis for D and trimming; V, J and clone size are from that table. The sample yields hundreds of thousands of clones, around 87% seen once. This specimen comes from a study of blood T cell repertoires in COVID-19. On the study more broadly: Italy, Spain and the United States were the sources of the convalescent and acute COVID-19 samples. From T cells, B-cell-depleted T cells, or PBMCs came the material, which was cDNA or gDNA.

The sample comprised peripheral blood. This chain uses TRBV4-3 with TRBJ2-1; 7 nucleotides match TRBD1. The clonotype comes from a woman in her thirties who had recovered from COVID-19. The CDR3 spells CASSQDTGEPIDEQFF. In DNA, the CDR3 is TGCGCCAGCAGCCAAGATACAGGGGAACCTATCGATGAGCAGTTCTTC.